The 20 T cell receptor beta chains below were found in one sample sequenced in a study of cytomegalovirus exposure and HLA in healthy donors. Sequencing was performed with immunoSEQ multiplex PCR; in TCRdb, only in-frame clones are kept and a portion is missing. Among 50,000 to 80,000 clones listed, around 89% were seen once. The sequencing input was PBMCs. All receptors come from a woman aged 18-30 years in good health and CMV-seronegative.

The CDR3 region is CASSLAGTGNYGYTF. The CDR3 DNA reads TGTGCCAGCAGCTTGGCCGGGACAGGGAACTATGGCTACACCTTC. The rearrangement joins TRBV5-6 to TRBJ1-2; TRBD1 agrees at 9 bases. Germline V lookup: CDR1 SGHDT, CDR2 YYEEEE. V dropped 0 bases and J dropped 2; count of bases not matched to a gene: 2. The CDR3 loop spans 15 amino acids.

The genes are TRBV6-6 and TRBJ2-2; 7 positions match TRBD1. The CDR3 consists of 15 residues. The germline gives CDR1 MNHNY, CDR2 SVGAGI (reference sequence). With 5 bases clipped from V and 3 bases from J, the junction kept 6 bases outside the gene matches. This chain's CDR3 is CASSHGQVHTGELFF. Here the CDR3 DNA reads TGTGCCAGCAGTCATGGACAGGTGCACACCGGGGAGCTGTTTTTT.

The rearrangement uses TRBV10-3 and TRBJ2-3, with a weak D call TRBD1 (5 bases). This CDR3 comprises 15 residues. The V end lost 3 bases, the J end lost 4 bases, and 14 bases lay between the germline ends. Germline V gene sequence: CDR1 ENHRY, CDR2 SYGVKD. CDR3 protein: CAISDDRLGPDTQYF. CDR3 DNA sequence: TGTGCCATCAGTGATGACCGCCTGGGGCCAGATACGCAGTATTTT.

This chain uses TRBV27 with TRBJ1-1, with 7 nucleotides matching TRBD1. Germline V gene data show CDR1 as MNHEY and CDR2 as SMNVEV (reference sequence). V was pared by 4 bases and J by 7 bases, with 21 bases of the junction left unmatched. The CDR3 runs to 18 residues. CDR3: CASSSIKDVRDREIEAFF. CDR3 bases: TGTGCCAGCAGTTCAATAAAAGACGTCCGGGACAGAGAAATTGAAGCTTTCTTT.

The V and J genes are TRBV14 and TRBJ2-1; perhaps TRBD1 as D (5 bases). The CDR3 has 16 amino acids. V lost 0 bases to trimming and J lost 5 bases, with 14 bases between them. CDR1 is SGHDN, CDR2 FVKESK, per germline. CDR3 DNA sequence: TGTGCCAGCAGCCAAGAGACTTGGGGCCGAGACAATGAGCAGTTCTTC. Protein: CASSQETWGRDNEQFF.

The genes are TRBV13 and TRBJ1-4, with unresolved D. CDR1 and CDR2 from the germline V gene are PRHDT and FYEKMQ (reference sequence). Trimming took off 5 bases at V and 4 bases at J, with 5 bases between the two ends. The CDR3 length is 12 residues. Written as DNA, the CDR3 is TGTGCCAGCAGCCTAATTAATGAAAAACTGTTTTTT. Translating gives CASSLINEKLFF.

The J gene is TRBJ2-7, the V gene TRBV10-2, with D possibly matching TRBD1 (5 bases). Per the germline V gene, CDR1 is WSHSY and CDR2 is SAAADI. This CDR3 is 12 amino acids long. Trimming removed 1 base from V and 7 bases from J, with 8 bases in between. CDR3 sequence reads: CASSELKGEQYF. Here the CDR3 DNA reads TGCGCCAGCAGTGAGTTAAAGGGGGAGCAGTACTTC.

The chain recombines TRBV7-2 with TRBJ2-5, with 8 positions matching TRBD2. The CDR3 is 14 amino acids. Germline CDR1 reads SGHTA; CDR2 reads FQGNSA. Trimming cost V 1 base and J 5 bases; bases outside gene matches: 3. CDR3 DNA sequence: TGTGCCAGCAGCTTAGAGCGGGGGATGGAGACCCAGTACTTC. Its translation is CASSLERGMETQYF.

The chain couples TRBV5-6 to TRBJ1-2; 8 bases align to TRBD1. J lost 4 bases, V lost 0 bases, and 5 bases had no gene match. This CDR3 has 15 amino acids. Germline V gives CDR1 SGHDT, CDR2 YYEEEE. CDR3 sequence: CASSLVGRGLYGYTF. The CDR3 DNA sequence: TGTGCCAGCAGCTTGGTGGGCAGGGGGCTCTATGGCTACACCTTC.

The chain combines TRBV9 with TRBJ1-5, with D tentatively TRBD1 (5 bases). The CDR3 is made up of 13 amino acids. The germline V and J ends were trimmed by 3 bases and 3 bases, with 7 bases remaining between them. Germline CDR1 and CDR2: SGDLS and YYNGEE. The chain's CDR3 is CASSATDNQPQHF. For the CDR3, the DNA is TGTGCCAGCAGCGCGACAGACAATCAGCCCCAGCATTTT. Supplemented by reference TRBV9 and TRBJ1-5, the full variable domain reads DSGVTQTPKHLITATGQRVTLRCSPRSGDLSVYWYQQSLDQGLQFLIQYYNGEERAKGNILERFSAQQFPDLHSELNLSSLELGDSALYFCASSATDNQPQHFGDGTRLSIL.

The chain couples TRBV18 to TRBJ2-1, with 12 bases identical to TRBD2. This CDR3 is built from 15 residues. Trimming removed 5 bases from V and 9 bases from J; junction bases left unmatched: 8. CDR1 and CDR2 (germline): KGHSH, LQKENI. This CDR3 reads CASSTTSGSGGEQFF. The CDR3 region has the DNA TGTGCCAGCTCAACGACTAGCGGGAGTGGAGGTGAGCAGTTCTTC.

The rearrangement links TRBV4-2 to TRBJ2-4; D remains ambiguous. The CDR3 spans 12 residues. The V and J ends lost 3 bases and 9 bases respectively, with 9 bases between them. The germline gives CDR1 LGHNA, CDR2 YNFKEQ. CDR3 nucleotide sequence: TGTGCCAGCAGCCAGAATTCGGGCATTCAGTACTTC. Protein: CASSQNSGIQYF.

J is TRBJ1-2 and V is TRBV29-1, with 7 bases matching TRBD1. The CDR3 runs to 12 residues. Trimming removed 5 bases from V and 7 bases from J; junction bases left unmatched: 7. Germline assignment: CDR1 SQVTM and CDR2 ANQGSEA. Here the CDR3 DNA reads TGCAGCGTTCGACAGGGTTCTAGTGGCTACACCTTC. The encoded protein is CSVRQGSSGYTF.

This chain links TRBV9 with TRBJ2-7, with 7 nucleotides matching TRBD2. Germline CDR1 is SGDLS and CDR2 is YYNGEE. The CDR3 covers 18 residues. The V segment lost 4 bases and the J segment 5 bases; nucleotides outside the gene matches: 21. The CDR3, as DNA: TGTGCCAGCAGCCCTAGAAGGGGTGGGGACTACGATCCTAACGAGCAGTACTTC. As protein: CASSPRRGGDYDPNEQYF.

V and J are TRBV11-2 and TRBJ2-2; D perhaps matches TRBD2 (6 bases). This CDR3 has 16 amino acids. Germline V gives CDR1 SGHAT, CDR2 FQNNGV. The V gene lost 4 bases and the J gene lost 4 bases, with 16 bases spanning the gap. The CDR3 DNA reads TGTGCCAGCAGCTCGACTAGAGAACTTTTCACCGGGGAGCTGTTTTTT. Amino acids: CASSSTRELFTGELFF.

The chain employs TRBV28 and TRBJ2-4; 7 positions match TRBD2. CDR1 is MDHEN and CDR2 is SYDVKM in the germline V gene. V lost 4 bases, J lost 11 bases, and 11 bases stayed unmatched. This CDR3 is built from 14 residues. The CDR3 region has the DNA TGTGCCAGCAGTTCGAACTCCGGGAGGCGACTTCAGTACTTC. This codes for CASSSNSGRRLQYF.

The rearrangement uses TRBV14 and TRBJ2-1; 9 bases are shared with TRBD1. CDR1 is SGHDN and CDR2 is FVKESK in the germline V gene. This CDR3 spans 16 amino acids. The V and J ends lost 6 bases and 1 base, in that order; junction bases with no gene match: 7. The CDR3 coding sequence is TGTGCCAGCAGGCCAATGGGACAGGGATCCTACAATGAGCAGTTCTTC. Protein sequence: CASRPMGQGSYNEQFF.

This clone was seen only a few times. The chain carries TRBV19 and TRBJ2-1, with D possibly TRBD1 on 6 matching bases. V was cut by 4 bases and J by 8 bases, with 15 bases left in between. The CDR3 is 14 residues long. Germline loops: CDR1 LNHDA, CDR2 SQIVND (reference sequence). CDR3 sequence: CASSTSGAFHEQFF. CDR3 DNA: TGTGCCAGTAGTACCTCAGGGGCATTCCATGAGCAGTTCTTC.

The CDR3: CASSLQSNTEAFF. The CDR3 DNA is TGTGCCAGCAGCTTACAGTCGAACACTGAAGCTTTCTTT. V and J are TRBV7-9 and TRBJ1-1; D gene ambiguous. Trimming pared 2 bases from V and 1 base from J, leaving 5 bases between. The germline gives CDR1 SEHNR, CDR2 FQNEAQ (reference sequence). The CDR3 totals 13 residues.

The V and J genes are TRBV14 and TRBJ2-1; D remains unclear. Germline V gives CDR1 SGHDN, CDR2 FVKESK. Trimming left V 6 bases short and J 9 bases short, with 21 bases between. This CDR3 has 15 amino acids. CDR3 bases: TGTGCCAGCAGACGAGCAGGCACCTTTCCTGGTGAGCAGTTCTTC. Amino acid sequence: CASRRAGTFPGEQFF.